These 15 T cell receptor beta chains were sequenced from one sample in a study of cytomegalovirus exposure and HLA in healthy donors. It was with 60 Vbeta and 13 Jbeta primers that the PCR ran. TCRdb's copy holds only in-frame clones and misses some; the assay was immunoSEQ multiplex PCR. The sample lists about 120,000 clones; about 70% were seen once. Material: PBMCs. The receptors were gathered from a woman in her twenties or thirties in good health and CMV-seronegative.

The chain is built from TRBV10-3 and TRBJ2-7; TRBD2 agrees at 8 bases. This CDR3 is 16 amino acids long. The junction had 11 bases not matched to a gene; V was cut back by 6 bases and J by 1 base. Germline assignment: CDR1 ENHRY and CDR2 SYGVKD. The CDR3 DNA follows: TGTGCCATCAGGACAGAAGCGGGAGCTAGGTCCTACGAGCAGTACTTC. Its protein product is CAIRTEAGARSYEQYF.

The rearrangement joins TRBV5-1 to TRBJ2-1; TRBD2 matches at 10 bases. V trimming: 6 bases; J trimming: 8 bases; junction bases outside the gene matches: 11. CDR3 length: 15 amino acids. Germline assignment: CDR1 SGHRS and CDR2 YFSETQ. This CDR3 is CASISELAGSDEQFF. The CDR3 DNA reads as TGCGCCAGCATTTCGGAACTAGCGGGATCTGATGAGCAGTTCTTC.

V and J are TRBV29-1 and TRBJ2-7, with D perhaps matching TRBD2 (6 bases). The V gene's germline CDR1 is SQVTM and CDR2 ANQGSEA. The CDR3 length is 15 residues. V was shortened by 5 bases and J by 3 bases, with 20 bases between the two germline ends. The CDR3 loop is CSVTQPGALVYEQYF. CDR3 nucleotides: TGCAGCGTTACCCAGCCGGGAGCTTTGGTCTACGAGCAGTACTTC.

The V gene is TRBV7-6, the J gene TRBJ2-7; weak D call: TRBD1 (6 bases). V was pared by 5 bases and J by 7 bases, with 18 bases between. This CDR3 has 14 residues. Germline V gene data show CDR1 as SGHVS and CDR2 as FNYEAQ. The DNA for the CDR3 is TGTGCCAGCAGCCTAGACGGGACATTCGGGGAGCAGTACTTC. This codes for CASSLDGTFGEQYF.

The V and J genes are TRBV6-1 and TRBJ2-1; 7 bases are shared with TRBD1. CDR1 and CDR2 (germline): MNHNS, SASEGT. There are 13 residues in the CDR3. V shed 7 bases, J shed 4 bases, and the junction held 4 bases outside the gene matches. This CDR3 reads CASKRGLYNEQFF. The CDR3 DNA reads TGTGCCAGCAAAAGGGGGCTTTACAATGAGCAGTTCTTC.

This CDR3 reads CASSEAPVSYNEQFF. In nucleotides, the CDR3 is TGTGCCAGCAGTGAAGCGCCGGTGTCATACAATGAGCAGTTCTTC. The chain employs TRBV2 and TRBJ2-1; D not certain. In germline, CDR1 is SNHLY, CDR2 FYNNEI. This CDR3 region has 15 residues. V gave up 0 bases and J gave up 4 bases, with 10 bases separating them.

This sequence joins TRBV5-5 and TRBJ2-7; TRBD1 matches at 10 bases. This CDR3 has 14 residues. J lost 4 bases, V lost 5 bases, and 6 bases had no gene match. The germline CDR1 and CDR2 sequences are SGHKS and YYEKEE (reference sequence). CDR3 sequence: CASRRDRGVYEQYF. CDR3 sequence (DNA): TGTGCCAGCAGGCGGGACAGGGGTGTTTACGAGCAGTACTTC.

The chain carries TRBV5-8 and TRBJ1-1, with D perhaps TRBD1 (5 bases). The CDR3 sequence is 12 residues long. Germline V gene data show CDR1 as SGHTS and CDR2 as YDEGEE. V was pared by 6 bases and J by 6 bases, with 12 bases between. Here the CDR3 DNA reads TGTGCCAGCACCCCGGGGGGTTCTGAAGCTTTCTTT. Translation gives CASTPGGSEAFF.

The rearrangement links TRBV9 to TRBJ2-3, with 7 bases matching TRBD2. Trimming took 1 base from V and 1 from J; bases not matched to a gene: 0. CDR1 is SGDLS, CDR2 YYNGEE, per germline. The CDR3 runs 14 residues. CDR3 sequence reads: CASSVTSGTDTQYF. CDR3 coding DNA: TGTGCCAGCAGCGTAACTAGCGGCACAGATACGCAGTATTTT.

This clone was detected a few times. The rearrangement uses TRBV7-8 and TRBJ1-6; D gene uncertain. The CDR3 runs 14 residues. From germline, CDR1 is SGHVS and CDR2 FQNEAQ. Between the trimmed V and J ends, which lost 1 base and 8 bases, there was a span of 9 bases. CDR3 nucleotide sequence: TGTGCCAGCAGCTTAGAAAGATCAGATTCACCCCTCCACTTT. It yields the protein CASSLERSDSPLHF.

J is TRBJ1-2 and V is TRBV18; 7 bases are shared with TRBD1. CDR1 is KGHSH, CDR2 LQKENI, per germline. J lost 4 bases, V lost 3 bases, and 2 bases had no gene match. The CDR3 totals 13 residues. The CDR3 nucleotides read TGTGCCAGCTCACCCCGGGACAGCTATGGCTACACCTTC. This sequence encodes CASSPRDSYGYTF.

This clone was counted a few times. The J gene is TRBJ1-4, the V gene TRBV2; the D gene is possibly TRBD1 (5 bases). The V and J ends lost 7 bases and 4 bases respectively, with 16 bases between them. The germline V gene encodes CDR1 SNHLY and CDR2 FYNNEI. The CDR3 is 15 amino acids. This chain's CDR3 is CASNVQGWGNEKLFF. DNA for the CDR3: TGTGCCAGCAATGTCCAGGGTTGGGGTAATGAAAAACTGTTTTTT. The variable domain in full, with the rest retrieved from reference TRBV2 and TRBJ1-4, is EPEVTQTPSHQVTQMGQEVILRCVPISNHLYFYWYRQILGQKVEFLVSFYNNEISEKSEIFDDQFSVERPDGSNFTLKIRSTKLEDSAMYFCASNVQGWGNEKLFFGSGTQLSVL.

The chain uses TRBV5-1 and TRBJ2-2, with 7 bases fitting TRBD2. The V gene end was trimmed by 7 bases and the J gene end by 5 bases; junction bases not matched to a gene: 8. From germline, CDR1 is SGHRS and CDR2 YFSETQ. CDR3 length: 14 amino acids. This CDR3 is CASRGVGRTGELFF. The CDR3 bases are TGCGCCAGCCGGGGGGTCGGAAGGACCGGGGAGCTGTTTTTT.

Written as DNA, the CDR3 is TGTGCCAGCTCACCTTCGCGGACTAGCACAGATACGCAGTATTTT. Amino acid sequence: CASSPSRTSTDTQYF. The chain employs TRBV18 and TRBJ2-3; tentative D call: TRBD2 (5 bases). CDR3 length: 15 amino acids. Germline-derived CDR1 and CDR2 are KGHSH and LQKENI. V gave up 3 bases and J gave up 0 bases, with 10 bases separating them.

The rearrangement joins TRBV27 to TRBJ1-1; 10 nucleotides align to TRBD1. This CDR3 has 15 amino acids. Per germline, CDR1 MNHEY and CDR2 SMNVEV (reference sequence). V shed 5 bases, J shed 1 base, and the junction held 4 bases outside the gene matches. The CDR3 reads CASSPRTGGNTEAFF. The CDR3 DNA follows: TGTGCCAGCAGTCCGCGGACAGGGGGGAACACTGAAGCTTTCTTT.